This T cell receptor (beta chain) was obtained from a study of CXCR3-negative and CXCR3-positive naive CD8 T cells. In preparing the TRB cDNA libraries, 5' RACE with UMI labels was used. Each CDR3 protein gets one entry in TCRdb, which reprocessed the 5' RACE reads and gives no DNA. The sample totals 100,000 to 150,000 distinct CDR3 sequences. Overall study findings and caveats: Diversity was high in both naive subsets and much lower in memory cells. Surface CD5 was comparable between naive subsets; TCR strength was inferred from TRB CDR3 properties. Higher TRB CDR3 hydrophobicity marked CXCR3-positive naive cells relative to CXCR3-negative naive cells.

Germline V lookup: CDR1 MNHNY, CDR2 SVGAGI (reference sequence). The CDR3 length is 11 residues. Points on this clonotype: Its antigen is currently unknown.

Sequences were obtained from naive CXCR3+ CD8+ T cells from blood. Subset meaning: CD45RO-CCR7+CD27+CD95- naive CD8+ T cells expressing CXCR3 (TNR3+). V is TRBV6-6 and J is TRBJ2-5; checking the TCRdb D call of TRBD2 is not possible without DNA. This receptor was taken from a human donor in good health. Some clones in this sample may be carry-over from other donors' samples. The CDR3 reads CASTAGETQYF.